These 17 T cell receptor beta chains came from one sample sequenced in a study of memory CD4+ T cells and cytomegalovirus serostatus. Libraries were prepared by immunoSEQ multiplex PCR; TCRdb keeps only in-frame clonotypes and omits some of them. Among about 46,000 clones listed, roughly 78% were seen once. Single viable CD3+CD4+CD8-CD45RO+ cells were sorted as the memory CD4+ T cells. The sequenced sample was memory CD4+ T cells from blood. These receptors were taken from an adult in good health and CMV-seronegative.

The J gene is TRBJ1-1, the V gene TRBV19; TRBD1 is a possible D gene (5 bases). V was clipped by 8 bases and J by 0 bases, with 7 bases between them. CDR1 is LNHDA, CDR2 SQIVND, per germline (reference sequence). The CDR3 is made up of 12 amino acids. As DNA, the CDR3 is TGTGCCAGTCGCAGGGTGAACACTGAAGCTTTCTTT. Translation gives CASRRVNTEAFF.

The genes are TRBV7-9 and TRBJ2-7; perhaps D is TRBD1 or TRBD2 (7 bases each). With 5 bases removed from V and 4 bases from J, the gap between germline ends came to 18 bases. CDR1 and CDR2 from the germline V gene are SEHNR and FQNEAQ (reference sequence). The CDR3 runs 15 residues. The CDR3 here is CASSETRGGLYEQYF. The DNA for the CDR3 is TGTGCCAGCAGCGAGACCAGGGGGGGCCTTTACGAGCAGTACTTC.

This rearrangement joins TRBV29-1 to TRBJ1-5; D is perhaps TRBD1 (5 bases). Trimming removed 7 bases from V and 3 bases from J, with 16 bases in between. CDR3 length: 14 residues. Germline assignment: CDR1 SQVTM and CDR2 ANQGSEA. This CDR3 reads CSASAGGFNQPQHF. The CDR3 region has the DNA TGCAGCGCCTCTGCCGGGGGGTTCAATCAGCCCCAGCATTTT.

This clone was counted a single time. The V gene is TRBV28, the J gene TRBJ1-2, with a tentative D call TRBD1 (6 bases). The V and J ends lost 2 bases and 4 bases respectively, with 14 bases between them. There are 15 residues in the CDR3. CDR1 MDHEN and CDR2 SYDVKM come from the germline V gene. This chain's CDR3 is CASSLGTGGLYGYTF. The CDR3, as DNA: TGTGCCAGCAGTTTAGGGACCGGGGGCCTCTATGGCTACACCTTC.

This clone was found a few times. This chain connects TRBV27 to TRBJ2-7; 9 bases line up with TRBD2. V gave up 3 bases and J gave up 0 bases; unmatched junction bases: 3. Germline V gene lookup returns CDR1 MNHEY and CDR2 SMNVEV (reference sequence). This CDR3 is 15 amino acids long. CDR3 sequence reads: CASSFLAGSSYEQYF. In nucleotides, the CDR3 is TGTGCCAGCAGTTTCCTAGCGGGGAGCTCCTACGAGCAGTACTTC.

The V gene is TRBV6-5, the J gene TRBJ2-7; 10 nucleotides align to TRBD1. Germline assignment: CDR1 MNHEY and CDR2 SVGAGI. Trimming at V came to 3 bases and at J to 2 bases, leaving 1 base not matched to a gene. The CDR3 contains 14 residues. The CDR3 nucleotides read TGTGCCAGCAGTTATGGGACAGGGGCCTACGAGCAGTACTTC. It codes for CASSYGTGAYEQYF.

The J gene is TRBJ1-6, the V gene TRBV7-3; a possible D gene is TRBD1 (5 bases). Trimming left V 2 bases short and J 10 bases short, with 12 bases between. CDR1 and CDR2 from the germline V gene are SGHTA and FQGTGA. The CDR3 totals 14 residues. The CDR3 bases are TGTGCCAGCAGCTTAGGGGGGTCCACCTCACCCCTCCACTTT. Translated: CASSLGGSTSPLHF.

J is TRBJ1-6 and V is TRBV18, with D possibly being TRBD1 (5 bases). CDR3 length equals 15 residues. CDR1 and CDR2 from the germline V gene are KGHSH and LQKENI. Trimming pared 4 bases from V and 5 bases from J, leaving 12 bases between. The DNA of the CDR3 is TGTGCCAGCTCACTCAGGGAGGTCAATAATTCACCCCTCCACTTT. This gives the protein CASSLREVNNSPLHF.

This sequence joins TRBV18 and TRBJ2-2; a weak D match, TRBD1 (6 bases). CDR3 length: 17 residues. From germline, CDR1 is KGHSH and CDR2 LQKENI. V was pared by 3 bases and J by 7 bases, with 21 bases between. CDR3 protein: CASSPETGIHIHGELFF. For the CDR3, the DNA is TGTGCCAGCTCACCGGAGACAGGCATTCATATCCACGGGGAGCTGTTTTTT.

The chain links TRBV7-9 to TRBJ1-6; 9 bases match TRBD1. The CDR3 runs 15 residues. The V gene end was trimmed by 5 bases and the J gene end by 7 bases; junction bases not matched to a gene: 6. From germline, CDR1 is SEHNR and CDR2 FQNEAQ (reference sequence). CDR3 DNA: TGTGCCAGCAGCCCAGGGACAGGGCACAATTCACCCCTCCACTTT. Translated, it gives CASSPGTGHNSPLHF.

V usage is TRBV6-5 and J usage is TRBJ2-5, with D perhaps TRBD1 or TRBD2 (5 bases each). There are 14 residues in the CDR3. CDR1 is MNHEY and CDR2 is SVGAGI in the germline V gene. V gave up 0 bases and J gave up 2 bases, with 7 bases separating them. CDR3 residues: CASSYSGRQETQYF. CDR3 nucleotide sequence: TGTGCCAGCAGTTACTCGGGACGTCAAGAGACCCAGTACTTC.

The V call is TRBV5-4, the J call TRBJ2-1; 10 bases are shared with TRBD2. J lost 4 bases, V lost 4 bases, and 5 bases had no gene match. CDR3 length: 15 residues. In germline, CDR1 is SGHNT, CDR2 YYREEE (reference sequence). This chain's CDR3 is CASSVTSGVYNEQFF. CDR3 DNA: TGTGCCAGCAGCGTAACTAGCGGGGTATACAATGAGCAGTTCTTC.

The chain uses TRBV7-2 and TRBJ1-1; weak D call: TRBD1 (5 bases). The CDR3 runs to 11 residues. V lost 3 bases and J lost 10, with 9 bases in between. Germline V CDR1 and CDR2: SGHTA, FQGNSA. This chain's CDR3 is CASSFGGVAFF. The CDR3 coding sequence is TGTGCCAGCAGCTTCGGAGGGGTAGCTTTCTTT.

The chain is built from TRBV7-2 and TRBJ2-2, with TRBD2 matching over 8 bases. Germline CDR1 and CDR2: SGHTA and FQGNSA. Unmatched junction bases numbered 4, after V lost 1 base and J lost 6 bases. The CDR3 contains 15 residues. CDR3 nucleotides: TGTGCCAGCAGCTTAGAGGTGGGACTAGCCGGGGAGCTGTTTTTT. Translated: CASSLEVGLAGELFF.

The CDR3 nucleotides are TGCAGCGCCCAGGGACCTAACTCTGGAAACACCATATATTTT. Its protein product is CSAQGPNSGNTIYF. The gene calls are TRBV29-1 and TRBJ1-3; maybe TRBD1 (5 bases). With 7 bases removed from V and 0 bases from J, the gap between germline ends came to 13 bases. The length of the CDR3 is 14 residues. In germline, CDR1 is SQVTM, CDR2 ANQGSEA.

The chain has TRBV30 and TRBJ1-1, with D unclear. This CDR3 comprises 13 residues. V gave up 2 bases and J gave up 4 bases, with 11 bases separating them. Germline V gene data show CDR1 as GTSNPN and CDR2 as SVGIG (reference sequence). The CDR3: CAWSPPDRTEAFF. DNA of the CDR3: TGTGCCTGGAGTCCCCCGGACCGCACTGAAGCTTTCTTT.

This clone qualifies as medium-sized (0.01 to 0.1%). This chain links TRBV28 with TRBJ1-5, with D possibly matching TRBD1 (5 bases). The germline V gene encodes CDR1 MDHEN and CDR2 SYDVKM. The CDR3 loop spans 14 amino acids. V was cut by 6 bases and J by 0 bases, with 9 bases left in between. Here the CDR3 DNA reads TGTGCCAGCAGGACAGAGTATAGCAATCAGCCCCAGCATTTT. As protein: CASRTEYSNQPQHF.